One T cell receptor (beta chain) is described in this entry. The antigen is not known. Germline values: CDR1 SQVTM, CDR2 ANQGSEA. The V gene lost 3 bases and the J gene lost 1 base, with 6 bases spanning the gap. The CDR3 totals 13 residues. The data originate from a study of T-cell memory formation after mild COVID-19. TCRdb re-analysed the 5' RACE reads in MiXCR, keeping a single row per CDR3 protein. The repertoire consists of about 400,000 distinct CDR3 sequences, with around 15% occurring once and the leading ten covering about 20%. The study's findings and limits: Memory cells collected pre-infection included some clones that later responded, suggesting cross-reactive memory joined.

The sequence was obtained from a man aged 18 to 29 who had mild COVID-19 (a few samples of this study predate the infection). Cell type and time point are not known. Sequencing used PBMCs or a T cell subset sorted from them (not recorded which). The chain carries TRBV29-1 and TRBJ2-2; D possibly corresponds to TRBD1 (5 bases). In nucleotides, the CDR3 is TGCAGCGTTGATAGGGGGAACACCGGGGAGCTGTTTTTT. Translating it yields CSVDRGNTGELFF.